The rows below give T cell receptor beta chains drawn from one sample of a study of vaccination and CD4 T cells after COVID-19. Via MiXCR, TCRdb re-called the PCR reads, giving one row per CDR3 protein. The data show 21,000 or so distinct CDR3 sequences, roughly 53% seen once. Here the sequenced sample was CD4+ T cells from blood, taken before SARS-CoV-2 vaccination. The receptors were sampled from a human donor who had recovered from COVID-19. Both conserved end residues are part of each CDR3. Fields, in order: CDR3 protein, CDR3 DNA, D gene, clone size, J gene, V gene. The D gene is left open where the match is weak. Size is omitted from some rows. Given values are once, few, many or a class for expanded clones.

cdr3_aa: CSASGQGGEQYF
cdr3_nt: TGCAGTGCGAGTGGACAGGGTGGAGAGCAGTACTTC
d_call: TRBD1
clone_size: few
j_call: TRBJ2-7
v_call: TRBV20-1

cdr3_aa: CASSSSTGTNYGYTF
cdr3_nt: TGTGCCAGCAGTTCCTCAACCGGTACTAACTATGGCTACACCTTC
d_call: NA
clone_size: NA
j_call: TRBJ1-2
v_call: TRBV27

cdr3_aa: CSAFVSGRTGEQYF
cdr3_nt: TGCAGTGCTTTCGTAAGCGGGAGGACTGGTGAGCAGTACTTC
d_call: TRBD2
clone_size: few
j_call: TRBJ2-7
v_call: TRBV20-1

cdr3_aa: CATSEEGVGANVLTF
cdr3_nt: TGTGCCACCAGTGAAGAAGGGGTCGGGGCCAACGTCCTGACTTTC
d_call: NA
clone_size: NA
j_call: TRBJ2-6
v_call: TRBV24-1

cdr3_aa: CSARASGIIDTQYF
cdr3_nt: TGCAGTGCTAGAGCTTCCGGGATAATAGATACGCAGTATTTT
d_call: NA
clone_size: few
j_call: TRBJ2-3
v_call: TRBV20-1

cdr3_aa: CASLQDSGSNEQFF
cdr3_nt: TGTGCCTCCTTACAGGATAGCGGGAGCAATGAGCAGTTCTTC
d_call: TRBD2
clone_size: NA
j_call: TRBJ2-1
v_call: TRBV6-2/TRBV6-3

cdr3_aa: CASSRAKGLAYEQYF
cdr3_nt: TGCGCCAGCAGCCGAGCGAAGGGACTCGCCTACGAGCAGTACTTC
d_call: NA
clone_size: NA
j_call: TRBJ2-7
v_call: TRBV4-1

cdr3_aa: CASSYSLDIQYF
cdr3_nt: TGTGCCAGCAGTTACTCGTTGGACATTCAGTACTTC
d_call: NA
clone_size: NA
j_call: TRBJ2-4
v_call: TRBV6-2/TRBV6-3

cdr3_aa: CASSQEELAGVADTQYF
cdr3_nt: TGTGCCAGCAGCCAAGAGGAGCTAGCGGGAGTTGCAGATACGCAGTATTTT
d_call: TRBD2
clone_size: few
j_call: TRBJ2-3
v_call: TRBV4-2

cdr3_aa: CAPGRKAGANSYEQYF
cdr3_nt: TGTGCCCCCGGAAGGAAGGCAGGCGCCAACTCCTACGAGCAGTACTTC
d_call: NA
clone_size: NA
j_call: TRBJ2-7
v_call: TRBV6-7

cdr3_aa: CSANFVGLQETQYF
cdr3_nt: TGCAGTGCTAATTTCGTGGGACTACAAGAGACCCAGTACTTC
d_call: TRBD2
clone_size: few
j_call: TRBJ2-5
v_call: TRBV20-1

cdr3_aa: CSVVTSGGLQETQYF
cdr3_nt: TGCAGCGTTGTTACTAGCGGAGGACTCCAAGAGACCCAGTACTTC
d_call: TRBD2
clone_size: NA
j_call: TRBJ2-5
v_call: TRBV29-1

cdr3_aa: CSALGLGQGTADTQYF
cdr3_nt: TGCAGTGCCCTTGGCCTAGGACAGGGGACGGCAGATACGCAGTATTTT
d_call: TRBD1
clone_size: once
j_call: TRBJ2-3
v_call: TRBV20-1

cdr3_aa: CSARQRGTYEQYF
cdr3_nt: TGCAGTGCTAGACAGCGGGGCACCTACGAGCAGTACTTC
d_call: TRBD2
clone_size: few
j_call: TRBJ2-7
v_call: TRBV20-1

cdr3_aa: CASSSGLAANTGELFF
cdr3_nt: TGTGCCAGCAGCTCGGGACTAGCAGCTAACACCGGGGAGCTGTTTTTT
d_call: TRBD2
clone_size: few
j_call: TRBJ2-2
v_call: TRBV7-3

cdr3_aa: CASSPGAGYNEQFF
cdr3_nt: TGTGCCAGCAGTCCGGGGGCTGGATACAATGAGCAGTTCTTC
d_call: NA
clone_size: few
j_call: TRBJ2-1
v_call: TRBV7-9

cdr3_aa: CASSPTILAEPYEQYF
cdr3_nt: TGTGCCAGCAGCCCAACCATCTTGGCAGAGCCCTACGAGCAGTACTTC
d_call: NA
clone_size: NA
j_call: TRBJ2-7
v_call: TRBV7-9

cdr3_aa: CSAKPGANVLTF
cdr3_nt: TGCAGTGCTAAACCCGGGGCCAACGTCCTGACTTTC
d_call: NA
clone_size: NA
j_call: TRBJ2-6
v_call: TRBV20-1

cdr3_aa: CASSAPTRETQYF
cdr3_nt: TGTGCCAGCAGCGCTCCAACTCGGGAGACCCAGTACTTC
d_call: NA
clone_size: NA
j_call: TRBJ2-5
v_call: TRBV5-4

cdr3_aa: CASSLLQDYQPQHF
cdr3_nt: TGTGCCAGCAGCTTACTTCAGGATTATCAGCCCCAGCATTTT
d_call: NA
clone_size: NA
j_call: TRBJ1-5
v_call: TRBV7-8

cdr3_aa: CSATLYLETQYF
cdr3_nt: TGCAGTGCTACCCTATACCTAGAGACCCAGTACTTC
d_call: NA
clone_size: few
j_call: TRBJ2-5
v_call: TRBV20-1

cdr3_aa: CASRLLSGTANNSPLHF
cdr3_nt: TGTGCCAGCAGATTACTATCTGGGACAGCCAATAATTCACCCCTCCACTTT
d_call: TRBD1
clone_size: NA
j_call: TRBJ1-6
v_call: TRBV5-8

cdr3_aa: CASSLNPRGGETQYF
cdr3_nt: TGTGCCAGCAGTTTGAACCCCAGGGGGGGAGAGACCCAGTACTTC
d_call: NA
clone_size: NA
j_call: TRBJ2-5
v_call: TRBV28

cdr3_aa: CSAPTGPNTEAFF
cdr3_nt: TGCAGTGCCCCAACAGGGCCGAACACTGAAGCTTTCTTT
d_call: NA
clone_size: few
j_call: TRBJ1-1
v_call: TRBV20-1

cdr3_aa: CASSGLVNTGELFF
cdr3_nt: TGTGCCAGCAGCGGACTAGTGAACACCGGGGAGCTGTTTTTT
d_call: TRBD2
clone_size: few
j_call: TRBJ2-2
v_call: TRBV7-2

cdr3_aa: CASSSLNGNSPLHF
cdr3_nt: TGTGCCAGCAGCTCCCTAAACGGCAATTCACCCCTCCACTTT
d_call: NA
clone_size: NA
j_call: TRBJ1-6
v_call: TRBV7-6

cdr3_aa: CASSPRVGDTQYF
cdr3_nt: TGTGCCAGCAGCCCGCGGGTCGGAGATACGCAGTATTTT
d_call: NA
clone_size: NA
j_call: TRBJ2-3
v_call: TRBV7-3

cdr3_aa: CSAFIQGASSYNEQFF
cdr3_nt: TGCAGTGCCTTCATCCAGGGTGCTAGCTCCTACAATGAGCAGTTCTTC
d_call: NA
clone_size: NA
j_call: TRBJ2-1
v_call: TRBV20-1

cdr3_aa: CASSGTSGSPDTQYF
cdr3_nt: TGTGCCAGCAGCGGGACTAGCGGGAGTCCAGATACGCAGTATTTT
d_call: TRBD2
clone_size: NA
j_call: TRBJ2-3
v_call: TRBV2

cdr3_aa: CATSDTRETQYF
cdr3_nt: TGTGCCACCAGTGACACGCGGGAGACCCAGTACTTC
d_call: NA
clone_size: NA
j_call: TRBJ2-5
v_call: TRBV24-1

cdr3_aa: CSASGGKIRDTQYF
cdr3_nt: TGCAGTGCTAGCGGCGGAAAAATCAGAGATACGCAGTATTTT
d_call: NA
clone_size: NA
j_call: TRBJ2-3
v_call: TRBV20-1

cdr3_aa: CASAPLLSGGGTKEQYF
cdr3_nt: TGCGCCAGCGCTCCTCTTCTTTCAGGCGGGGGGACGAAGGAGCAGTACTTC
d_call: TRBD2
clone_size: NA
j_call: TRBJ2-7
v_call: TRBV5-1

cdr3_aa: CASSFRDPQETQYF
cdr3_nt: TGTGCCAGCAGTTTCCGGGACCCCCAAGAGACCCAGTACTTC
d_call: NA
clone_size: once
j_call: TRBJ2-5
v_call: TRBV7-2

cdr3_aa: CSTEPGGYEQYF
cdr3_nt: TGCAGTACGGAACCGGGAGGCTACGAGCAGTACTTC
d_call: TRBD2
clone_size: few
j_call: TRBJ2-7
v_call: TRBV20-1

cdr3_aa: CASNQGPNYGYTF
cdr3_nt: TGTGCCAGCAACCAGGGACCGAACTATGGCTACACCTTC
d_call: NA
clone_size: NA
j_call: TRBJ1-2
v_call: TRBV11-2

cdr3_aa: CASSDPAGGDTGELFF
cdr3_nt: TGTGCCAGCAGTGACCCAGCGGGAGGGGACACCGGGGAGCTGTTTTTT
d_call: TRBD2
clone_size: NA
j_call: TRBJ2-2
v_call: TRBV25-1

cdr3_aa: CASTIDRTSPYSNQPQHF
cdr3_nt: TGTGCCAGCACTATTGACAGAACCTCACCGTATAGCAATCAGCCCCAGCATTTT
d_call: NA
clone_size: few
j_call: TRBJ1-5
v_call: TRBV27

cdr3_aa: CASSLTGGSYQPQHF
cdr3_nt: TGCGCCAGCAGCCTGACAGGGGGCAGTTATCAGCCCCAGCATTTT
d_call: TRBD1
clone_size: NA
j_call: TRBJ1-5
v_call: TRBV5-1

cdr3_aa: CASSQVAKTSAPNEQFF
cdr3_nt: TGTGCCAGCAGCCAAGTTGCTAAGACTAGCGCTCCTAATGAGCAGTTCTTC
d_call: TRBD2
clone_size: NA
j_call: TRBJ2-1
v_call: TRBV4-2

cdr3_aa: CASSGDTFGYQETQYF
cdr3_nt: TGTGCCAGCAGTGGGGATACGTTTGGGTACCAAGAGACCCAGTACTTC
d_call: NA
clone_size: NA
j_call: TRBJ2-5
v_call: TRBV6-1

cdr3_aa: CSARGIGGAGQPQHF
cdr3_nt: TGCAGTGCTAGAGGTATAGGGGGCGCGGGTCAGCCCCAGCATTTT
d_call: TRBD1
clone_size: NA
j_call: TRBJ1-5
v_call: TRBV20-1

cdr3_aa: CASSGDREEYSNQPQHF
cdr3_nt: TGTGCCAGCAGTGGGGACAGGGAAGAATATAGCAATCAGCCCCAGCATTTT
d_call: TRBD1
clone_size: NA
j_call: TRBJ1-5
v_call: TRBV6-1

cdr3_aa: CASCLGTSPDVETQYF
cdr3_nt: TGCGCCAGCTGCCTCGGGACCTCCCCCGACGTTGAGACCCAGTACTTC
d_call: NA
clone_size: NA
j_call: TRBJ2-5
v_call: TRBV5-1

cdr3_aa: CATHGQGNVGTEAFF
cdr3_nt: TGTGCCACCCACGGACAGGGCAATGTGGGCACTGAAGCTTTCTTT
d_call: TRBD1
clone_size: NA
j_call: TRBJ1-1
v_call: TRBV10-3

cdr3_aa: CSARDRPAGVKETQYF
cdr3_nt: TGCAGTGCTAGAGATCGTCCAGCGGGAGTGAAAGAGACCCAGTACTTC
d_call: TRBD2
clone_size: NA
j_call: TRBJ2-5
v_call: TRBV20-1

cdr3_aa: CASSFGSGRLETQYF
cdr3_nt: TGTGCCAGCAGCTTCGGTAGCGGGAGGCTAGAGACCCAGTACTTC
d_call: TRBD2
clone_size: NA
j_call: TRBJ2-5
v_call: TRBV11-2

cdr3_aa: CSARMTGDVGNEQFF
cdr3_nt: TGCAGTGCTAGGATGACAGGGGATGTTGGCAATGAGCAGTTCTTC
d_call: TRBD1
clone_size: large
j_call: TRBJ2-1
v_call: TRBV20-1

cdr3_aa: CASNSIRQGYNSPLHF
cdr3_nt: TGTGCCAGCAATTCCATCCGACAGGGCTATAATTCACCCCTCCACTTT
d_call: TRBD1
clone_size: NA
j_call: TRBJ1-6
v_call: TRBV27